These T cell receptor beta chains were read from a single sample in a study of blood T cell repertoires in COVID-19. Here immunoSEQ multiplex PCR was the method, and the copy in TCRdb shows in-frame clones only, minus some. This sample has 210,000 or so clones, with under 90% found just once. Sequenced: peripheral blood. The receptors originated from a human donor in a cohort sampled during active COVID-19. Both conserved end residues are trimmed from each CDR3. The order of the fields is V gene, CDR3 protein.

v_call: TRBV5-1; cdr3_aa: ASSSRGPGLATGANVLT
v_call: TRBV20-1; cdr3_aa: SARGDTEAF
v_call: TRBV18; cdr3_aa: ASSPPFGELSYEQY
v_call: TRBV19; cdr3_aa: ASSIVGSFRVSNQPQH
v_call: TRBV19; cdr3_aa: ASSTWGGVETQY
v_call: TRBV3-1/TRBV3-2; cdr3_aa: ASSPLAGVNYNEQF
v_call: TRBV5-6; cdr3_aa: ASSPTRGRNTIY
v_call: TRBV19; cdr3_aa: ASTARGKVNNEQF
v_call: TRBV5-1; cdr3_aa: ASSLVQGARGTEAF
v_call: TRBV5-1; cdr3_aa: ASSWQIGTPEAF
v_call: TRBV7-3; cdr3_aa: ASSRGQNTEAF
v_call: TRBV18; cdr3_aa: ASSPGTGRVETQY
v_call: TRBV28; cdr3_aa: ASSRTHGRDIAGSLH
v_call: TRBV7-9; cdr3_aa: ASSLASGRTEQY
v_call: TRBV28; cdr3_aa: AGCRDRVRNTGELF
v_call: TRBV14; cdr3_aa: ASSQNQGIDGYT
v_call: TRBV7-9; cdr3_aa: ASSSGQGSNYGYT
v_call: TRBV18; cdr3_aa: ASSPGQGSYNEQF
v_call: TRBV13; cdr3_aa: ASSSRGTYDNSPLH
v_call: TRBV10-3; cdr3_aa: AISRQPAYEQY
v_call: TRBV27; cdr3_aa: ASSPREGWTEAF
v_call: TRBV5-1; cdr3_aa: ASSGRLAGNTGELF
v_call: TRBV13; cdr3_aa: ASSGRDSAIRNTIY
v_call: TRBV5-1; cdr3_aa: ASSLSSGGSYNEQF
v_call: TRBV11-2; cdr3_aa: ASSLGAGSDQPQH
v_call: TRBV24-1; cdr3_aa: ATSDSRGYGAEAF
v_call: TRBV2; cdr3_aa: ASSERAGQGNSPLH
v_call: TRBV10-1; cdr3_aa: ATWDRVYEQY
v_call: TRBV14; cdr3_aa: ASSQGGTRVGHTQY
v_call: TRBV11-3; cdr3_aa: ASSLDLREGSEQY
v_call: TRBV18; cdr3_aa: ASSPGGAGEQF
v_call: TRBV19; cdr3_aa: ASSVNSNQPQH
v_call: TRBV5-1; cdr3_aa: ASSYRDRASTDTQY
v_call: TRBV6-5; cdr3_aa: ASRDRPNQPQH
v_call: TRBV28; cdr3_aa: ASSARRGSGELF
v_call: TRBV20-1; cdr3_aa: SASIPDRVTEAF
v_call: TRBV11-2; cdr3_aa: ASSSAVTNTEAF
v_call: TRBV5-1; cdr3_aa: ASSLAPRSGLFEKLF
v_call: TRBV2; cdr3_aa: ASNRQISYGYT
v_call: TRBV28; cdr3_aa: ASRRTYNEQF
v_call: TRBV30; cdr3_aa: AWSVGRGNSPLH
v_call: TRBV7-8; cdr3_aa: ASSLVDSAYEQY
v_call: TRBV28; cdr3_aa: ASMGAHQPQH
v_call: TRBV12-3/TRBV12-4; cdr3_aa: ASSLTATEAF
v_call: TRBV5-1; cdr3_aa: ASSLALTGTGNTGELF